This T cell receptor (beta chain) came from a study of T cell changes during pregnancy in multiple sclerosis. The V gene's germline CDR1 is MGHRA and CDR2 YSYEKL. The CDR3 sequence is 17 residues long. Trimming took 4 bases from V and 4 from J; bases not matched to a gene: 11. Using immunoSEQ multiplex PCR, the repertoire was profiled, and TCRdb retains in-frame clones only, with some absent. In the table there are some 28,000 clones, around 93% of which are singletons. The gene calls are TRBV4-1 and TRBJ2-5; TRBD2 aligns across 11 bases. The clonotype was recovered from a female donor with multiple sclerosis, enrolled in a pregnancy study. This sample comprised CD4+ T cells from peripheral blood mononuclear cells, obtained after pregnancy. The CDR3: CASSRKLAGVGVETQYF. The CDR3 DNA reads TGCGCCAGCAGCCGCAAACTAGCGGGGGTCGGGGTAGAGACCCAGTACTTC.